Listed here are 20 T cell receptor beta chains from one sample, sequenced in a study of memory CD4+ T cells and cytomegalovirus serostatus (dated by TCRdb to between 2018 and 2021). The library was obtained by the immunoSEQ multiplex PCR assay. TCRdb retrieved this table from immuneACCESS and kept in-frame rearrangements only. Not all clones are present; in checked studies, unresolved V genes account for under half, and no reason is known for the remainder. In this sample the table shows some 52,000 clones, roughly four fifths of which occur a single time. The biggest ten clones account for under 2% of the sample. Single viable CD3+CD4+CD8-CD45RO+ cells were sorted as memory CD4+ T cells on a FACSAria II. Sequenced: memory CD4+ T cells from blood. The origin of the receptors is an adult in good health and CMV-seronegative.

The chain joins TRBV11-2 to TRBJ1-6, with 8 bases fitting TRBD1. CDR3 length: 16 amino acids. CDR1 is SGHAT, CDR2 FQNNGV, per germline. The V segment lost 1 base and the J segment 11 bases; nucleotides outside the gene matches: 10. This CDR3 reads CASSLATGANSAPLHF. The DNA for the CDR3 is TGTGCCAGCAGCTTAGCGACAGGGGCAAATAGTGCACCCCTCCACTTT.

This clone was counted at least ten times. V gene TRBV2 combines with J gene TRBJ1-6, with D perhaps matching TRBD1 (6 bases). Per germline, CDR1 SNHLY and CDR2 FYNNEI. CDR3 length equals 15 residues. V lost 6 bases, J lost 9 bases, and 18 bases lay in between. The CDR3 protein is CASSEQTGNGSPLHF. CDR3 nucleotides: TGTGCCAGCAGCGAACAAACAGGGAATGGTTCACCCCTCCACTTT. The whole variable domain, remainder taken from reference TRBV2 and TRBJ1-6, is EPEVTQTPSHQVTQMGQEVILRCVPISNHLYFYWYRQILGQKVEFLVSFYNNEISEKSEIFDDQFSVERPDGSNFTLKIRSTKLEDSAMYFCASSEQTGNGSPLHFGNGTRLTVT.

V is TRBV7-9 and J is TRBJ1-5; possibly TRBD1 for D (5 bases). This CDR3 is built from 13 residues. V was pared by 5 bases and J by 6 bases, with 11 bases between. The V gene's germline CDR1 is SEHNR and CDR2 FQNEAQ (reference sequence). CDR3 bases: TGTGCCAGCAGCGGTCCCGGGGGTCAGCCCCAGCATTTT. Residues: CASSGPGGQPQHF.

The V gene is TRBV7-2, the J gene TRBJ2-3, with 8 bases lining up with TRBD2. Per germline, CDR1 SGHTA and CDR2 FQGNSA. Germline trimming cut 5 bases from V and 1 base from J; bases unmatched to any gene: 5. This CDR3 comprises 15 residues. This chain's CDR3 is CASSRTSPRTDTQYF. In DNA, the CDR3 is TGTGCCAGCAGCCGGACTAGCCCCCGCACAGATACGCAGTATTTT. The full variable domain, completed using reference TRBV7-2 and TRBJ2-3, is GAGVSQSPSNKVTEKGKDVELRCDPISGHTALYWYRQSLGQGLEFLIYFQGNSAPDKSGLPSDRFSAERTGGSVSTLTIQRTQQEDSAVYLCASSRTSPRTDTQYFGPGTRLTVL.

The chain uses TRBV9 and TRBJ1-3; D might be TRBD1 (6 bases). Germline values: CDR1 SGDLS, CDR2 YYNGEE. Trimming left V 0 bases short and J 2 bases short, with 12 bases between. CDR3 length: 16 amino acids. The CDR3 DNA follows: TGTGCCAGCAGCGTAGGTCCGGGGGCGGCTGGAAACACCATATATTTT. This sequence encodes CASSVGPGAAGNTIYF.

The CDR3 DNA is TGTGCCAGCTCACTTGAGGTCGACTATGGCTACACCTTC. Translating it yields CASSLEVDYGYTF. The rearrangement joins TRBV18 to TRBJ1-2, with D unresolved. CDR3 length: 13 amino acids. CDR1 KGHSH and CDR2 LQKENI come from the germline V gene. V was cut by 4 bases and J by 3 bases, with 9 bases left in between.

This chain connects TRBV28 to TRBJ1-1, with D uncertain. CDR3 length: 12 amino acids. Trimming took off 3 bases at V and 11 bases at J, with 13 bases between the two ends. CDR1 and CDR2 from the germline V gene are MDHEN and SYDVKM. CDR3 loop: CASSFPSLWAFF. CDR3 bases: TGTGCCAGCAGTTTTCCTTCCCTTTGGGCTTTCTTT.

CDR3 sequence: CASSSGPGNEQYF. The CDR3 DNA reads TGTGCCAGCAGCTCTGGGCCGGGTAACGAGCAGTACTTC. V usage is TRBV11-1 and J usage is TRBJ2-7; D is uncertain. Germline CDR1 reads SGHAT; CDR2 reads FQDESV (reference sequence). V was trimmed by 4 bases and J by 5 bases, leaving 12 bases between them. The length of the CDR3 is 13 residues.

This chain joins TRBV28 and TRBJ1-1; no definite D call. The CDR3 loop spans 12 amino acids. V gave up 8 bases and J gave up 10 bases, with 17 bases separating them. Germline V gives CDR1 MDHEN, CDR2 SYDVKM. The CDR3 reads CASGVLGPGAFF. CDR3 in DNA: TGTGCCAGCGGGGTTCTCGGGCCGGGAGCTTTCTTT.

The V call is TRBV7-2, the J call TRBJ2-1; TRBD1 might be the D (6 bases). The CDR3 has 14 amino acids. V dropped 7 bases and J dropped 4 bases, with 14 bases sitting between them. Germline CDR1 and CDR2: SGHTA and FQGNSA. Here the CDR3 DNA reads TGTGCCAGCAATAGGGGGAGAGAGTACAATGAGCAGTTCTTC. The encoded protein is CASNRGREYNEQFF.

This clone has just a few counts. The CDR3 is CASSTYAGNTIYF. CDR3 sequence (DNA): TGTGCCAGTAGTACATATGCGGGAAACACCATATATTTT. The chain is built from TRBV19 and TRBJ1-3; D gene uncertain. Germline CDR1 is LNHDA and CDR2 is SQIVND (reference sequence). V was shortened by 4 bases and J by 4 bases, with 8 bases between the two germline ends. This CDR3 contains 13 residues.

This clone has more than one count but fewer than ten. CDR3 in amino acids: CASSLAGPTVQETQYF. CDR3 bases: TGTGCCAGCAGCTTAGCAGGTCCGACAGTACAAGAGACCCAGTACTTC. The rearrangement uses TRBV7-8 and TRBJ2-5, with D maybe TRBD1 (5 bases). This CDR3 has 16 residues. V lost 0 bases and J lost 2, with 13 bases in between. CDR1 is SGHVS, CDR2 FQNEAQ, per germline.

J is TRBJ1-2 and V is TRBV19; 7 bases match TRBD1. The CDR3 totals 15 residues. The V gene's germline CDR1 is LNHDA and CDR2 SQIVND (reference sequence). V dropped 5 bases and J dropped 3; count of bases not matched to a gene: 9. As DNA, the CDR3 is TGTGCCAGTAGTGTCGCTACCGGGACAGACTATGGCTACACCTTC. It codes for CASSVATGTDYGYTF.

The chain has TRBV19 and TRBJ1-2; D uncertain. The CDR3 consists of 16 residues. Trimming took off 5 bases at V and 0 bases at J, with 16 bases between the two ends. Germline CDR1 LNHDA, CDR2 SQIVND (reference sequence). The CDR3 bases are TGTGCCAGTAGTCCCGTCGGCGGGCTCTCTAACTATGGCTACACCTTC. Translation: CASSPVGGLSNYGYTF.

This chain links TRBV9 with TRBJ1-2, with TRBD1 matching 10 bases. The CDR3 consists of 17 residues. The V gene's germline CDR1 is SGDLS and CDR2 YYNGEE. The ends lost 0 bases at V and 8 bases at J; junction bases unmatched: 13. This CDR3 is CASSVAAGQGDFGGYTF. The DNA of the CDR3 is TGTGCCAGCAGCGTAGCTGCAGGACAGGGGGATTTTGGGGGCTACACCTTC. Filled out from reference TRBV9 and TRBJ1-2, the complete variable domain reads DSGVTQTPKHLITATGQRVTLRCSPRSGDLSVYWYQQSLDQGLQFLIQYYNGEERAKGNILERFSAQQFPDLHSELNLSSLELGDSALYFCASSVAAGQGDFGGYTFGSGTRLTVV.

The J gene is TRBJ2-7, the V gene TRBV6-5; the D gene is possibly TRBD1 (7 bases). The CDR3 contains 14 residues. Germline CDR1 and CDR2: MNHEY and SVGAGI. V was pared by 6 bases and J by 3 bases, with 15 bases between. Written as DNA, the CDR3 is TGTGCCAGCAGCCGGGGGACAGCTTTCTACGAGCAGTACTTC. Protein product: CASSRGTAFYEQYF.

The chain has TRBV11-3 and TRBJ2-1; TRBD1 or TRBD2 may be the D gene (6 bases each). The CDR3 extends over 19 amino acids. CDR1 is SGHNT and CDR2 is YENEEA in the germline V gene. V gave up 0 bases and J gave up 5 bases, with 23 bases separating them. The CDR3 spells CASSLEEGDKVGPNNEQFF. In DNA form, the CDR3 reads TGTGCCAGCAGCTTAGAGGAGGGGGACAAGGTTGGACCAAACAATGAGCAGTTCTTC.

The chain joins TRBV9 to TRBJ2-3; 7 bases line up with TRBD2. CDR3 length equals 16 residues. V lost 1 base and J lost 1; bases outside the gene matches: 6. Germline CDR1 reads SGDLS; CDR2 reads YYNGEE. CDR3: CASSVSASGGTDTQYF. The CDR3, as DNA: TGTGCCAGCAGCGTATCCGCTAGCGGAGGCACAGATACGCAGTATTTT.

This sequence joins TRBV7-2 and TRBJ1-6; the D gene is possibly TRBD1 (6 bases). Germline V lookup: CDR1 SGHTA, CDR2 FQGNSA. This CDR3 is 15 amino acids long. The germline V and J ends were trimmed by 6 bases and 7 bases, with 16 bases remaining between them. CDR3 bases: TGTGCCAGCAGGGGGGGGACGGGGACAAATTCACCCCTCCACTTT. Amino acids: CASRGGTGTNSPLHF.

The chain recombines TRBV7-2 with TRBJ2-3; no clear D. There are 16 residues in the CDR3. Trimming took 5 bases from V and 2 from J, leaving 17 bases between them. The germline CDR1 and CDR2 sequences are SGHTA and FQGNSA. CDR3 sequence reads: CASSPSRVLNTDTQYF. CDR3 nucleotide sequence: TGTGCCAGCAGCCCGTCTAGGGTTCTCAACACAGATACGCAGTATTTT. The entire variable domain, with the rest obtained from reference TRBV7-2 and TRBJ2-3, is as follows: GAGVSQSPSNKVTEKGKDVELRCDPISGHTALYWYRQSLGQGLEFLIYFQGNSAPDKSGLPSDRFSAERTGGSVSTLTIQRTQQEDSAVYLCASSPSRVLNTDTQYFGPGTRLTVL.